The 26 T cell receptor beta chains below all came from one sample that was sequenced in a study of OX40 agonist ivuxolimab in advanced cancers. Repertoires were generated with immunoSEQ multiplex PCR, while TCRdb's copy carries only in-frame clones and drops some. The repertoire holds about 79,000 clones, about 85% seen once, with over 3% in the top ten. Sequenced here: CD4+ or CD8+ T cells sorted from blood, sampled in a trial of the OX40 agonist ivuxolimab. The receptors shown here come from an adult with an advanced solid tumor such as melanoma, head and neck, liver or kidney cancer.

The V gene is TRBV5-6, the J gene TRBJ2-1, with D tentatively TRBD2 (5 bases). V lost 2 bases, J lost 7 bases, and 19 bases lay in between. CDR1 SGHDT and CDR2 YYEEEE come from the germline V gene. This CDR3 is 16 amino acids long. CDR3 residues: CASSFSEEMVLNEQFF. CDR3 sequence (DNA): TGTGCCAGCAGCTTTAGCGAGGAGATGGTATTGAATGAGCAGTTCTTC. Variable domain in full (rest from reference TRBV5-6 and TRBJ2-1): DAGVTQSPTHLIKTRGQQVTLRCSPKSGHDTVSWYQQALGQGPQFIFQYYEEEERQRGNFPDRFSGHQFPNYSSELNVNALLLGDSALYLCASSFSEEMVLNEQFFGPGTRLTVL.

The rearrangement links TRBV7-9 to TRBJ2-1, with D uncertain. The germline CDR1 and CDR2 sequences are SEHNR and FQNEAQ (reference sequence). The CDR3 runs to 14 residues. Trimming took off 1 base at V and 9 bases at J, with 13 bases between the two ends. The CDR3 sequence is CASSLEMGFSEQFF. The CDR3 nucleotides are TGTGCCAGCAGCTTAGAGATGGGGTTCAGTGAGCAGTTCTTC.

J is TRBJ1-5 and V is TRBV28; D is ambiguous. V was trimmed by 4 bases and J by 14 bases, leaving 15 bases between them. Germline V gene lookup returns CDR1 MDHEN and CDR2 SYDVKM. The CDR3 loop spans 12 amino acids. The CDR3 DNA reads TGTGCCAGCAGTTCAGGTGATCCACCCGAGCATTTT. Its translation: CASSSGDPPEHF.

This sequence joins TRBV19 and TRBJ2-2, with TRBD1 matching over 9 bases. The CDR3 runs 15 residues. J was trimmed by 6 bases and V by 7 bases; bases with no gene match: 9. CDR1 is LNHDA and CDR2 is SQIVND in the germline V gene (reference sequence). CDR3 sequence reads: CASKGTGILSGELFF. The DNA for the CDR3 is TGTGCCAGTAAGGGGACAGGGATTCTCTCCGGGGAGCTGTTTTTT. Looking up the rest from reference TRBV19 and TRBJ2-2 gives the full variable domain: DGGITQSPKYLFRKEGQNVTLSCEQNLNHDAMYWYRQDPGQGLRLIYYSQIVNDFQKGDIAEGYSVSREKKESFPLTVTSAQKNPTAFYLCASKGTGILSGELFFGEGSRLTVL.

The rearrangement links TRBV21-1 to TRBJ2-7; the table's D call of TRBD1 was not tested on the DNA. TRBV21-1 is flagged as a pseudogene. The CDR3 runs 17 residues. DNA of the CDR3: TGTGCCAGCAGCAAAGGGGCAAGATCCCCCCTGTACTACGAGCAGTACTTC. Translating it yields CASSKGARSPLYYEQYF.

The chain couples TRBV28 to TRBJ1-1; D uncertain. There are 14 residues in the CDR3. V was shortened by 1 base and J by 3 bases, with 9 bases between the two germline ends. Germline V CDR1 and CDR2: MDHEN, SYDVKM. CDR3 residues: CASSLYGEYTEAFF. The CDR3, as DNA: TGTGCCAGCAGTTTATACGGGGAGTACACTGAAGCTTTCTTT.

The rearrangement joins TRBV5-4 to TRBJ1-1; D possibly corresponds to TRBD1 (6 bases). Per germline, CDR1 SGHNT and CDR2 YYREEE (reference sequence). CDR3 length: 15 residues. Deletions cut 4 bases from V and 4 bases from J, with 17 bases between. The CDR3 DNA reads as TGTGCCAGCAGCCGCTCGGGGGGACACACCACTGAAGCTTTCTTT. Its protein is CASSRSGGHTTEAFF.

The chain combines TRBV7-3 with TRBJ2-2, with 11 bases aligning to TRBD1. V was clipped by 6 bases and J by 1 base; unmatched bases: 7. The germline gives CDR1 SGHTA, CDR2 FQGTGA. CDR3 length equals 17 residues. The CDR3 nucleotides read TGTGCCAGCAGTCGCGGGACAGGGGGACTGAACACCGGGGAGCTGTTTTTT. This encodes CASSRGTGGLNTGELFF.

The DNA of the CDR3 is TGTGCCAGCAGTCCGACGAGGGGAGGAGAGACCCAGTACTTC. Translation gives CASSPTRGGETQYF. This sequence joins TRBV27 and TRBJ2-5, with D possibly TRBD2 on 6 matching bases. This CDR3 region has 14 residues. The V end was cut by 5 bases, the J end by 4 bases, with 14 bases between. Germline V gene lookup returns CDR1 MNHEY and CDR2 SMNVEV (reference sequence).

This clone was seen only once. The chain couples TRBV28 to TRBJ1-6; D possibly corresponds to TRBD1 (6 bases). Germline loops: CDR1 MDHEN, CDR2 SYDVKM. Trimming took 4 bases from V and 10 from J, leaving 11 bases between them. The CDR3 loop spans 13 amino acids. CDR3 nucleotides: TGTGCCAGCAGTTCAACAGGGTACTCACCCCTCCACTTT. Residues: CASSSTGYSPLHF.

The CDR3 spells CASTGTRGRRETQYF. Written as DNA, the CDR3 is TGTGCCAGCACTGGAACGAGGGGAAGGCGGGAGACCCAGTACTTC. This chain uses TRBV2 with TRBJ2-5; D is possibly TRBD1 or TRBD2 (5 bases each). Germline V gene sequence: CDR1 SNHLY, CDR2 FYNNEI. There are 15 residues in the CDR3. Trimming pared 7 bases from V and 5 bases from J, leaving 20 bases between.

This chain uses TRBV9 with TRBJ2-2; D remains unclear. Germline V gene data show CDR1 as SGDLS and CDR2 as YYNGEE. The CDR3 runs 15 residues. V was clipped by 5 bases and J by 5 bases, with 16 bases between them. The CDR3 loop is CASSKMLERTGELFF. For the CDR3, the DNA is TGTGCCAGCAGTAAAATGCTAGAGAGGACCGGGGAGCTGTTTTTT.

The DNA for the CDR3 is TGTGCCAGCAGGGGGGGGCTCTACTATGGCTACACCTTC. Translating gives CASRGGLYYGYTF. The rearrangement uses TRBV6-5 and TRBJ1-2, with D possibly matching TRBD1 (6 bases). The CDR3 runs to 13 residues. The germline V and J ends were trimmed by 6 bases and 3 bases, with 11 bases remaining between them. Germline values: CDR1 MNHEY, CDR2 SVGAGI.

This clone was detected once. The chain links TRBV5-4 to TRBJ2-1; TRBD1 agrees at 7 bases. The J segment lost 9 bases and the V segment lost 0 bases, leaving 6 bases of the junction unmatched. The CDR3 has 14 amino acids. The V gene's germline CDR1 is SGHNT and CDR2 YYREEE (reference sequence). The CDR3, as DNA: TGTGCCAGCAGCTTGGATTTCTCAGGGGGTGAGCAGTTCTTC. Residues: CASSLDFSGGEQFF.

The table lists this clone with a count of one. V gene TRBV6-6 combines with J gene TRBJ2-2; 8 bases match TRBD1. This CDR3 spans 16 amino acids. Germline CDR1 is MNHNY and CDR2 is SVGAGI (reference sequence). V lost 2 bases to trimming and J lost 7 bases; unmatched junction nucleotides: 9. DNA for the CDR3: TGTGCCAGCAGTTACCTACAGGGGGTGATGGGCGGGGAGCTGTTTTTT. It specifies CASSYLQGVMGGELFF.

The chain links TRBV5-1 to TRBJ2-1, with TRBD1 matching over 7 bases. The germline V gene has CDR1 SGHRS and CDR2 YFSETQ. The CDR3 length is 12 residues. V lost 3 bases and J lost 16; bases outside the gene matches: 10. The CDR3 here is CASSSQGVRTFF. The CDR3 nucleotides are TGCGCCAGCAGCTCCCAGGGGGTCCGAACCTTCTTC.

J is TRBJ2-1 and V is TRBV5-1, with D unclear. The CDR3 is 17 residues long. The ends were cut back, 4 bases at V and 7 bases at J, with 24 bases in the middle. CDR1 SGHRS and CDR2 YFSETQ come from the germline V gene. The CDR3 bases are TGCGCCAGCAGCCTAAACGGTGGCGGCAGCTTTGGGAATGAGCAGTTCTTC. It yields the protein CASSLNGGGSFGNEQFF.

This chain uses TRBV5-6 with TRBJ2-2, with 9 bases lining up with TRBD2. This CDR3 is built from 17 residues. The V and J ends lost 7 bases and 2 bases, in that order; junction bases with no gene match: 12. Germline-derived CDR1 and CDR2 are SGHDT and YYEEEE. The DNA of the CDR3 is TGTGCCAGCCAATACGTCATAGCGGGAGTTAACACCGGGGAGCTGTTTTTT. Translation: CASQYVIAGVNTGELFF.

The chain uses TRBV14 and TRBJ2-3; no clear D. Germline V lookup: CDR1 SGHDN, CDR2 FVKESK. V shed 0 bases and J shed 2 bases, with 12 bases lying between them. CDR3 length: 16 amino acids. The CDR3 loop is CASSQDLSRPTDTQYF. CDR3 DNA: TGTGCCAGCAGCCAAGACCTCAGCAGACCCACAGATACGCAGTATTTT.

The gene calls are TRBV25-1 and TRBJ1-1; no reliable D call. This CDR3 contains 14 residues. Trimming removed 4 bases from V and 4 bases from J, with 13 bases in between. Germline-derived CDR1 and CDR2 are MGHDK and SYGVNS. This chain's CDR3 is CASSGYGRGTEAFF. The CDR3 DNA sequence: TGTGCCAGCAGTGGCTATGGACGGGGCACTGAAGCTTTCTTT.

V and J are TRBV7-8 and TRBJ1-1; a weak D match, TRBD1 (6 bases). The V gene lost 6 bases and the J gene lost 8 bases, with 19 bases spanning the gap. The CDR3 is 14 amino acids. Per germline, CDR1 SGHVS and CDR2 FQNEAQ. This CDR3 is CASRPPTGHPEAFF. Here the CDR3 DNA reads TGTGCCAGCAGGCCACCCACAGGGCACCCCGAAGCTTTCTTT.

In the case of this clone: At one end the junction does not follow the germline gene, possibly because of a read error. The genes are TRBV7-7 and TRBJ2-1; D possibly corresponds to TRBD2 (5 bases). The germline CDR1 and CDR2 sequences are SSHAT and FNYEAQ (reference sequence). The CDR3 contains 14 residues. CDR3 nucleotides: TGTGCTAGCAGCTTAAGAGAGGGCCGGGATGAGCAGTTCTTC. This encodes CASSLREGRDEQFF.

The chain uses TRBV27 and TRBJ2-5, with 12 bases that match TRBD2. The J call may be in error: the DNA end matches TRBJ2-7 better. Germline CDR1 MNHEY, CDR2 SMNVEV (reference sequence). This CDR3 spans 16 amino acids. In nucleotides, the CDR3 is TGTGCCGTCCGGCTAGCGGGAGGGCCACAGGGGTACGAGCAGTACTTC. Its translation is CAVRLAGGPQGYEQYF.

Here the CDR3 DNA reads TGTGCCACCAGCCTCCGGGACAGGGGGGCCCGGGAGCTGTTTTTT. This codes for CATSLRDRGARELFF. The V gene is TRBV15, the J gene TRBJ2-2, with 11 bases identical to TRBD1. Per germline, CDR1 LNHNV and CDR2 YYDKDF (reference sequence). With V trimmed by 5 bases and J by 9 bases, 8 bases remained unmatched. The CDR3 spans 15 residues.

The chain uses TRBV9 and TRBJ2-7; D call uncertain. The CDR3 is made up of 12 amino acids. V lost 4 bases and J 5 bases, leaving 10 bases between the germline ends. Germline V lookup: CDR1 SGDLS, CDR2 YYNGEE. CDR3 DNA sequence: TGTGCCAGCAGCCCAAGTCCCGACGAGCAGTACTTC. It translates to CASSPSPDEQYF.

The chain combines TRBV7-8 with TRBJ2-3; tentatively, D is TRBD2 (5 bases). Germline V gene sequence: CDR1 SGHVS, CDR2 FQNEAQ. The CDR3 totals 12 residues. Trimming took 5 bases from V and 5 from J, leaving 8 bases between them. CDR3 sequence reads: CASSPEGDTQYF. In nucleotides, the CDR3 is TGTGCCAGCAGCCCCGAGGGAGATACGCAGTATTTT.